The 30 T cell receptor beta chains below were found in one sample sequenced in a study of blood T cell repertoires in COVID-19. TCRdb keeps only in-frame clones here, not all; method: immunoSEQ multiplex PCR. Among about 240,000 clones, 86% were seen once, and the ten largest hold around 2.8%. The sequencing sample was made of peripheral blood. The source of these receptors is a woman in her 30s who had recovered from COVID-19.

V usage is TRBV18 and J usage is TRBJ2-3; D possibly corresponds to TRBD1 (5 bases). Trimming took off 1 base at V and 0 bases at J, with 17 bases between the two ends. This CDR3 contains 18 residues. Germline V gives CDR1 KGHSH, CDR2 LQKENI. In nucleotides, the CDR3 is TGTGCCAGCTCACCACTCCCCTCGGACATCCTTAGCACAGATACGCAGTATTTT. This translates into CASSPLPSDILSTDTQYF.

This chain uses TRBV7-2 with TRBJ2-5, with 13 positions matching TRBD2. The CDR3 contains 17 residues. Germline V gives CDR1 SGHTA, CDR2 FQGNSA. Trimming took 2 bases from V and 4 from J; bases not matched to a gene: 7. CDR3 sequence reads: CASSLIPGLAGTETQYF. The DNA for the CDR3 is TGTGCCAGCAGCTTAATCCCGGGACTAGCGGGGACAGAGACCCAGTACTTC.

With respect to this clone: The sample contains more than one DNA sequence encoding this CDR3. This chain links TRBV7-8 with TRBJ2-5; 12 bases line up with TRBD2. CDR3 length: 16 residues. The V gene end was trimmed by 2 bases and the J gene end by 5 bases; junction bases not matched to a gene: 6. Germline-derived CDR1 and CDR2 are SGHVS and FQNEAQ. The chain's CDR3 is CASSLLAGGPGETQYF. CDR3 in DNA: TGTGCCAGCAGCTTACTAGCGGGGGGGCCTGGGGAGACCCAGTACTTC.

The J gene is TRBJ1-1, the V gene TRBV19; possibly TRBD1 for D (6 bases). The germline gives CDR1 LNHDA, CDR2 SQIVND (reference sequence). The CDR3 has 14 residues. Trimming left V 6 bases short and J 2 bases short, with 13 bases between. CDR3 nucleotides: TGTGCCAGTAGAATCAGGGGAAAAAACACTGAAGCTTTCTTT. The encoded protein is CASRIRGKNTEAFF.

The chain recombines TRBV5-1 with TRBJ2-1; D is tentatively TRBD1 or TRBD2 (6 bases each). The CDR3 consists of 14 residues. Germline CDR1 and CDR2: SGHRS and YFSETQ. V was cut by 4 bases and J by 9 bases, with 17 bases left in between. The CDR3 DNA is TGCGCCAGCAGCCTGGGACATCTGGGAGGTGAGCAGTTCTTC. Amino acids: CASSLGHLGGEQFF. The whole variable domain, filled in from reference TRBV5-1 and TRBJ2-1, reads KAGVTQTPRYLIKTRGQQVTLSCSPISGHRSVSWYQQTPGQGLQFLFEYFSETQRNKGNFPGRFSGRQFSNSRSEMNVSTLELGDSALYLCASSLGHLGGEQFFGPGTRLTVL.

The chain recombines TRBV15 with TRBJ2-1; the D is unclear. Looked up from germline, CDR1 is LNHNV and CDR2 is YYDKDF (reference sequence). V lost 1 base to trimming and J lost 3 bases, with 13 bases between them. The CDR3 has 16 residues. CDR3 sequence (DNA): TGTGCCACCAGCAGAGGCTACTTAGAAATCTACAATGAGCAGTTCTTC. This translates into CATSRGYLEIYNEQFF.

The chain employs TRBV27 and TRBJ2-1; D perhaps matches TRBD1 (7 bases). Trimming shortened V by 4 bases and J by 7 bases, and 11 bases separated the two germline ends. There are 13 residues in the CDR3. Germline V gene lookup returns CDR1 MNHEY and CDR2 SMNVEV (reference sequence). CDR3 loop: CASSYQGGNEQFF. The CDR3 bases are TGTGCCAGCAGTTACCAGGGGGGAAATGAGCAGTTCTTC.

The V gene is TRBV7-9, the J gene TRBJ1-6; TRBD1 matches at 9 bases. In germline, CDR1 is SEHNR, CDR2 FQNEAQ (reference sequence). The CDR3 length is 14 residues. The trim removed 5 bases at V and 10 bases at J, leaving 6 bases unmatched. CDR3 in DNA: TGTGCCAGCAGCCCCTGGACAGGGGACTCACCCCTCCACTTT. This translates into CASSPWTGDSPLHF.

The chain recombines TRBV6-5 with TRBJ1-4; TRBD1 is a possible D gene (6 bases). Looked up from germline, CDR1 is MNHEY and CDR2 is SVGAGI. The V end was cut by 5 bases, the J end by 8 bases, with 15 bases between. The length of the CDR3 is 14 residues. The CDR3 here is CASSRRGGGEKLFF. The CDR3 DNA is TGTGCCAGCAGTCGGAGAGGGGGTGGGGAAAAACTGTTTTTT.

J is TRBJ2-5 and V is TRBV6-1; D not resolved. CDR3 size: 15 residues. Germline V CDR1 and CDR2: MNHNS, SASEGT. Between the trimmed V and J ends, which lost 2 bases and 2 bases, there was a span of 12 bases. CDR3 protein: CASSEMGQTQETQYF. The CDR3 nucleotides are TGTGCCAGCAGTGAAATGGGCCAGACACAAGAGACCCAGTACTTC.

J is TRBJ1-5 and V is TRBV15; 9 bases are shared with TRBD1. Germline CDR1 and CDR2: LNHNV and YYDKDF (reference sequence). This CDR3 spans 17 amino acids. Trimming took 3 bases from V and 6 from J; bases not matched to a gene: 12. The chain's CDR3 is CATSRDEKQGAGQPQHF. The CDR3, as DNA: TGTGCCACCAGCAGGGACGAGAAACAGGGGGCTGGTCAGCCCCAGCATTTT.

The J gene is TRBJ2-2, the V gene TRBV28; 10 bases are a match to TRBD2. This CDR3 comprises 16 residues. V gave up 6 bases and J gave up 1 base; unmatched junction bases: 5. Germline CDR1 and CDR2: MDHEN and SYDVKM. The CDR3 here is CASSSRLAGNTGELFF. The CDR3 nucleotides are TGTGCCAGCAGCAGCCGACTAGCGGGGAACACCGGGGAGCTGTTTTTT.

About this clone itself: Additional DNA sequences in this sample encode the identical CDR3. The gene calls are TRBV9 and TRBJ2-1; D perhaps matches TRBD1 (6 bases). CDR1 is SGDLS and CDR2 is YYNGEE in the germline V gene. The CDR3 is 15 amino acids. Deletions cut 0 bases from V and 4 bases from J, with 11 bases between. The CDR3 bases are TGTGCCAGCAGCGTAGGAGGGGGTTCGTACAATGAGCAGTTCTTC. It encodes CASSVGGGSYNEQFF.

V and J are TRBV2 and TRBJ1-5; weak D call: TRBD1 (6 bases). This CDR3 is built from 16 residues. Germline assignment: CDR1 SNHLY and CDR2 FYNNEI. The V and J ends lost 5 bases and 0 bases respectively, with 14 bases between them. CDR3 nucleotides: TGTGCCAGCAGTCTACAGGGAATCTATAGCAATCAGCCCCAGCATTTT. Translation gives CASSLQGIYSNQPQHF.

J is TRBJ1-1 and V is TRBV3-1 (or the pseudogene TRBV3-2); TRBD1 might be the D (6 bases). This CDR3 contains 16 residues. Germline V CDR1 and CDR2: LGHDT, YNNKEL (reference sequence). The ends were cut back, 7 bases at V and 4 bases at J, with 22 bases in the middle. This chain's CDR3 is CASTTLGGSKSTEAFF. The CDR3, as DNA: TGTGCCAGCACTACTTTAGGGGGATCGAAGTCCACTGAAGCTTTCTTT.

The chain has TRBV11-2 and TRBJ2-7; D not resolved. Trimming left V 2 bases short and J 4 bases short, with 6 bases between. The germline V gene has CDR1 SGHAT and CDR2 FQNNGV. The CDR3 spans 12 residues. The CDR3 DNA sequence: TGTGCCAGCAGCTTAATTCTGTACGAGCAGTACTTC. Encoded protein: CASSLILYEQYF.

The rearrangement joins TRBV19 to TRBJ1-2; D ambiguous. The CDR3 runs to 14 residues. V was pared by 4 bases and J by 4 bases, with 13 bases between. Germline lookup yields CDR1 LNHDA and CDR2 SQIVND (reference sequence). The CDR3 here is CASSRTQSFYGYTF. The CDR3 DNA follows: TGTGCCAGTAGTAGAACACAAAGTTTCTATGGCTACACCTTC.

The rearrangement uses TRBV19 and TRBJ2-3; D is undetermined. The CDR3 length is 13 residues. V lost 3 bases and J lost 1, with 5 bases in between. The germline V gene encodes CDR1 LNHDA and CDR2 SQIVND (reference sequence). CDR3 sequence: CASSIHGTDTQYF. The CDR3 nucleotides read TGTGCCAGTAGTATCCATGGCACAGATACGCAGTATTTT.

This clone was observed a handful of times. This sequence joins TRBV3-1 (or the pseudogene TRBV3-2) and TRBJ2-7; 9 bases match TRBD1. The CDR3 is made up of 15 amino acids. Germline V gene lookup returns CDR1 LGHDT and CDR2 YNNKEL (reference sequence). V shed 1 base and J 11 bases; nucleotides not matched to a gene: 12. The CDR3 is CASSQGGTGLFSEYF. The CDR3 coding sequence is TGTGCCAGCAGCCAAGGTGGGACAGGGTTATTTTCTGAGTACTTC.

The rearrangement links TRBV7-3 to TRBJ1-6, with 7 bases aligning to TRBD1. The germline CDR1 and CDR2 sequences are SGHTA and FQGTGA. The CDR3 contains 15 residues. The V and J ends lost 1 base and 6 bases, in that order; junction bases with no gene match: 3. The CDR3 here is CASSLSRDSNSPLHF. The DNA of the CDR3 is TGTGCCAGCAGCTTAAGCAGGGACAGTAATTCACCCCTCCACTTT. Full variable domain (rest looked up from reference TRBV7-3 and TRBJ1-6): GAGVSQTPSNKVTEKGKYVELRCDPISGHTALYWYRQSLGQGPEFLIYFQGTGAADDSGLPNDRFFAVRPEGSVSTLKIQRTERGDSAVYLCASSLSRDSNSPLHFGNGTRLTVT.

The chain joins TRBV7-9 to TRBJ2-7; weak D call: TRBD2 (5 bases). Germline V gene lookup returns CDR1 SEHNR and CDR2 FQNEAQ (reference sequence). V lost 6 bases, J lost 7 bases, and 16 bases lay in between. The CDR3 totals 13 residues. The CDR3, as DNA: TGTGCCAGCAGTCTACTGGCGCCGGGGGAGCAGTACTTC. As protein: CASSLLAPGEQYF.

A few counts support this clone. The V and J genes are TRBV5-4 and TRBJ2-7; D may be TRBD1 (6 bases). This CDR3 region has 18 residues. Trimming left V 4 bases short and J 3 bases short, with 26 bases between. Germline-derived CDR1 and CDR2 are SGHNT and YYREEE (reference sequence). CDR3 nucleotides: TGTGCCAGCAGCCCGGGATCTCGAGGACTGGGGGCGAACTACGAGCAGTACTTC. Protein product: CASSPGSRGLGANYEQYF.

The rearrangement links TRBV6-2 or TRBV6-3 to TRBJ2-7, with 7 bases identical to TRBD1. Trimming removed 6 bases from V and 4 bases from J; junction bases left unmatched: 18. The germline V gene has CDR1 MNHEY and CDR2 SVGEGT. The CDR3 spans 17 residues. The CDR3 region is CASSSKRLSGGSYEQYF. The CDR3 DNA follows: TGTGCCAGCAGCTCAAAGCGGTTGTCAGGGGGTAGTTACGAGCAGTACTTC.

This chain links TRBV4-1 with TRBJ2-7; a weak D match, TRBD2 (6 bases). Trimming removed 1 base from V and 2 bases from J, with 12 bases in between. There are 15 residues in the CDR3. Looked up from germline, CDR1 is MGHRA and CDR2 is YSYEKL. The CDR3 sequence is CASSQGGGPPYEQYF. CDR3 DNA sequence: TGCGCCAGCAGCCAAGGGGGAGGCCCCCCCTACGAGCAGTACTTC.

This chain uses TRBV3-1 (or the pseudogene TRBV3-2) with TRBJ2-7; 8 bases are shared with TRBD1. This CDR3 spans 16 amino acids. Trimming took 0 bases from V and 4 from J; bases not matched to a gene: 8. The germline V gene has CDR1 LGHDT and CDR2 YNNKEL (reference sequence). The DNA of the CDR3 is TGTGCCAGCAGCCAAGATAGGACAGGGCCAAATTACGAGCAGTACTTC. This codes for CASSQDRTGPNYEQYF.

CDR3 sequence reads: CASSQGAGGVNTIYF. As DNA, the CDR3 is TGTGCCAGCAGCCAAGGAGCGGGGGGAGTAAACACCATATATTTT. The chain combines TRBV3-1 (or the pseudogene TRBV3-2) with TRBJ1-3, with a possible D match to TRBD1 (5 bases). Germline V gene sequence: CDR1 LGHDT, CDR2 YNNKEL (reference sequence). This CDR3 region has 15 residues. V was clipped by 1 base and J by 6 bases, with 13 bases between them.

CDR3 region: CASSAAGRGFAEAFF. Written as DNA, the CDR3 is TGTGCCAGCAGCGCCGCAGGCAGGGGTTTCGCTGAAGCTTTCTTT. This chain uses TRBV7-2 with TRBJ1-1; tentatively, D is TRBD1 (6 bases). Germline V gene sequence: CDR1 SGHTA, CDR2 FQGNSA. V was clipped by 5 bases and J by 6 bases, with 19 bases between them. The CDR3 has 15 amino acids.

This chain connects TRBV5-1 to TRBJ2-5, with D perhaps matching TRBD2 (6 bases). The germline CDR1 and CDR2 sequences are SGHRS and YFSETQ. The CDR3 totals 16 residues. Trimming took off 1 base at V and 0 bases at J, with 13 bases between the two ends. The CDR3 here is CASSLNGGAYQETQYF. CDR3 in DNA: TGCGCCAGCAGCTTGAACGGGGGAGCGTACCAAGAGACCCAGTACTTC.

The chain uses TRBV6-2 or TRBV6-3 and TRBJ2-1; possible D gene TRBD2, 5 bases. Germline V gene lookup returns CDR1 MNHEY and CDR2 SVGEGT. V was pared by 4 bases and J by 6 bases, with 19 bases between. The CDR3 length is 16 residues. The CDR3 DNA is TGTGCCAGCAGTTCCGCATCCCCGAGGGTGGGCAATGAGCAGTTCTTC. This sequence encodes CASSSASPRVGNEQFF.

The V and J genes are TRBV11-2 and TRBJ2-3; D might be TRBD2 (7 bases). The germline gives CDR1 SGHAT, CDR2 FQNNGV. This CDR3 region has 16 residues. The V end lost 6 bases, the J end lost 5 bases, and 21 bases lay between the germline ends. The CDR3 is CASSSSVGGGKDTQYF. As DNA, the CDR3 is TGTGCCAGCAGTTCCTCCGTGGGGGGGGGCAAAGATACGCAGTATTTT.